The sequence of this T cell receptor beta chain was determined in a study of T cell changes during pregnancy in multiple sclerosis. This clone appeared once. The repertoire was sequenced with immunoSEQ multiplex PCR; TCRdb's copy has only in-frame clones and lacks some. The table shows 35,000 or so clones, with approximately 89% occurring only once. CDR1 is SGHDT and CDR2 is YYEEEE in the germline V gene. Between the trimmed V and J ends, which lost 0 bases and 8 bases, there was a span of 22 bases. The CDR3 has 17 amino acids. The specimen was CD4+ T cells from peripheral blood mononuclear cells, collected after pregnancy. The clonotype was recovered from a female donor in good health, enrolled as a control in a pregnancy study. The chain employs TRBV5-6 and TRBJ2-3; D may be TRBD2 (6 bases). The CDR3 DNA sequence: TGTGCCAGCAGCTTGGGAGTTTGGCGGGGTGGGTGGAGTACGCAGTATTTT. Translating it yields CASSLGVWRGGWSTQYF.